A selection of T cell receptor beta chains follows, all from one sample in a study of early T cells in non-severe SARS-CoV-2 infection. Each CDR3 protein is one row after TCRdb ran MiXCR on the 5' RACE reads. This table holds tens of thousands of distinct CDR3 sequences, over 4% found once. The sequenced material came from whole blood. Receptors originate from an adult who was a healthcare worker with PCR-confirmed SARS-CoV-2 infection or an uninfected control (not recorded which). Each CDR3 is given with its conserved first and last residue. A D gene is named only where the DNA matches it firmly. For some rows the clone size is stated as once, few or many, or as a class when expanded; others skip it.

j_gene | d_gene | abundance | v_gene | CDR3aa | CDR3nt
TRBJ1-2 | . | few | TRBV5-1 | CASSLGGDYGYTF | TGCGCCAGCAGCTTGGGAGGGGATTATGGCTACACCTTC
TRBJ2-1 | TRBD2 | many | TRBV10-3 | CAISESMAGGASTTNEQFF | TGTGCCATCAGTGAGTCTATGGCGGGGGGAGCCTCCACCACCAATGAGCAGTTCTTC
TRBJ2-5 | . | medium-sized | TRBV18 | CASSPGLSHQETQYF | TGTGCCAGCTCACCCGGACTCTCCCACCAAGAGACCCAGTACTTC
TRBJ2-7 | . | many | TRBV5-6 | CASSFGVPTKQYF | TGTGCCAGCAGCTTTGGGGTCCCTACGAAGCAGTACTTC
TRBJ2-3 | TRBD1 | many | TRBV7-6 | CASSLAGGFGTDTQYF | TGTGCCAGCAGCTTAGCAGGGGGCTTTGGCACAGATACGCAGTATTTT
TRBJ1-5 | TRBD1 | many | TRBV6-2/TRBV6-3 | CASRQTPGQSQPQHF | TGTGCCAGCAGGCAGACTCCGGGACAGAGCCAGCCCCAGCATTTT
TRBJ1-1 | TRBD1 | . | TRBV4-3 | CASSQDARQGGPAFF | TGCGCCAGCAGCCAAGATGCGAGGCAGGGGGGGCCCGCTTTCTTT
TRBJ1-1 | TRBD1 | many | TRBV10-2 | CASRFSTGGNTEAFF | TGCGCCAGCAGGTTTTCGACAGGGGGTAACACTGAAGCTTTCTTT
TRBJ2-2 | . | medium-sized | TRBV10-3 | CAISAVGSTGELFF | TGTGCCATCAGTGCGGTCGGGTCCACCGGGGAGCTGTTTTTT
TRBJ1-4 | . | many | TRBV20-1 | CSALTGPNNEKLFF | TGCAGTGCTCTCACTGGACCGAATAATGAAAAACTGTTTTTT
TRBJ2-7 | . | many | TRBV4-2 | CASSREPGTLTYEQYF | TGTGCCAGCAGCCGGGAACCCGGGACACTTACCTACGAGCAGTACTTC
TRBJ2-7 | . | many | TRBV29-1 | CSVGGRADYEQYF | TGCAGCGTTGGCGGCAGGGCGGACTACGAGCAGTACTTC
TRBJ2-7 | . | many | TRBV5-4 | CASSPARGPSYEQYF | TGTGCCAGCAGCCCCGCCAGAGGACCCTCCTACGAGCAGTACTTC
TRBJ1-2 | TRBD1 | many | TRBV4-3 | CASSQRNQGAYGYTF | TGCGCCAGCAGCCAGAGAAACCAGGGGGCCTATGGCTACACCTTC
TRBJ2-7 | TRBD1 | many | TRBV7-9 | CASSPWGQGSNEQYF | TGTGCCAGCAGCCCGTGGGGACAGGGCTCCAACGAGCAGTACTTC
TRBJ2-6 | . | many | TRBV19 | CASSIDVAATHSGANVLTF | TGTGCCAGTAGTATAGACGTGGCAGCTACGCACTCTGGGGCCAACGTCCTGACTTTC
TRBJ1-1 | . | many | TRBV4-2 | CASSQVMVGNTEAFF | TGTGCCAGCAGCCAAGTTATGGTTGGGAACACTGAAGCTTTCTTT
TRBJ1-5 | . | many | TRBV15 | CATSRDLSRGGNQPQHF | TGTGCCACCAGCAGAGATCTCTCAAGGGGGGGCAATCAGCCCCAGCATTTT
TRBJ2-1 | TRBD2 | many | TRBV2 | CASSGFGLAGGPSGNEQFF | TGTGCCAGCAGCGGATTCGGACTAGCGGGGGGGCCCTCGGGTAATGAGCAGTTCTTC
TRBJ2-3 | . | few | TRBV11-2 | CASSLMGGAVDTQYF | TGTGCCAGCAGCTTAATGGGGGGGGCGGTGGATACGCAGTATTTT
TRBJ2-7 | . | many | TRBV29-1 | CSVRPQWDEQYF | TGCAGCGTTCGGCCCCAATGGGACGAGCAGTACTTC